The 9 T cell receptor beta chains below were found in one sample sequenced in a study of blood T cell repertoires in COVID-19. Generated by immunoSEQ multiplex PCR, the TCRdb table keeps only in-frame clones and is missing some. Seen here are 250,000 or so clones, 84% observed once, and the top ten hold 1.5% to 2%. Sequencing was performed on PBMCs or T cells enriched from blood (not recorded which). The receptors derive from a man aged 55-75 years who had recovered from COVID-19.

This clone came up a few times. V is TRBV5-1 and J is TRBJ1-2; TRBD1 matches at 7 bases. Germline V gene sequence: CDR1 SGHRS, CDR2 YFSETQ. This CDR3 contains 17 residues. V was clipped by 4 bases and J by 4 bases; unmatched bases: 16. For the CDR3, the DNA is TGCGCCAGCAGCCCAAGACAGGGACGGGTAGGATCCTATGGCTACACCTTC. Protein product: CASSPRQGRVGSYGYTF.

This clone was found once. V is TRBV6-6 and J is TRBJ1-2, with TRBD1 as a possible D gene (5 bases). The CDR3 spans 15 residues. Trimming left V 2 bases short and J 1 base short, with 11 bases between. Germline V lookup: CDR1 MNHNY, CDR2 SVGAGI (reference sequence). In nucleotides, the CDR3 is TGTGCCAGCAGTTACGGAGGGGAGGGTAACTATGGCTACACCTTC. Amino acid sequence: CASSYGGEGNYGYTF.

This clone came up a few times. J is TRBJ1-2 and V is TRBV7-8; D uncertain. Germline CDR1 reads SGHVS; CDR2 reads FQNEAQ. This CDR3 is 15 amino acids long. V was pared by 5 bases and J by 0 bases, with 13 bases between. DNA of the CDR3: TGTGCCAGCAGCACCGGAGCCCTAGCTAACTATGGCTACACCTTC. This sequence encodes CASSTGALANYGYTF.

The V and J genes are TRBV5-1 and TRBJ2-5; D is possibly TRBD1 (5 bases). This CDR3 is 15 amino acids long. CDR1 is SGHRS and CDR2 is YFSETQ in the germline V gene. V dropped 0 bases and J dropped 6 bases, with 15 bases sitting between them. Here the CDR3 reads CASSLASPGPQTQYF. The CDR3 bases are TGCGCCAGCAGCTTGGCTTCCCCAGGGCCGCAGACCCAGTACTTC. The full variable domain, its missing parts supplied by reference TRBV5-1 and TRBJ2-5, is KAGVTQTPRYLIKTRGQQVTLSCSPISGHRSVSWYQQTPGQGLQFLFEYFSETQRNKGNFPGRFSGRQFSNSRSEMNVSTLELGDSALYLCASSLASPGPQTQYFGPGTRLLVL.

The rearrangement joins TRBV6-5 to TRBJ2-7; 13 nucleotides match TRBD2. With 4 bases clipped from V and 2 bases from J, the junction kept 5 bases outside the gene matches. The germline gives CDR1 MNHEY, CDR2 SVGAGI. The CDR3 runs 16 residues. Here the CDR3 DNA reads TGTGCCAGCAGTTCGACTAGCGGGGGGCTCGCCTACGAGCAGTACTTC. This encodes CASSSTSGGLAYEQYF.

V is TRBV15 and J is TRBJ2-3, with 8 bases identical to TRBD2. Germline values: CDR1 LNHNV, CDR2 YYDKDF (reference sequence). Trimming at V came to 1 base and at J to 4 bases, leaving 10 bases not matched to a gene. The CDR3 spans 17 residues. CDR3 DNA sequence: TGTGCCACCAGCAGAGGTACCCCCCTAGCGGGCGCAGATACGCAGTATTTT. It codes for CATSRGTPLAGADTQYF.

This CDR3 reads CASRGGTGGNQPQHF. In DNA form, the CDR3 reads TGTGCCAGCAGGGGCGGGACAGGGGGTAATCAGCCCCAGCATTTT. The chain is built from TRBV6-5 and TRBJ1-5; 11 bases are shared with TRBD1. Trimming took 6 bases from V and 4 from J; bases not matched to a gene: 5. This CDR3 region has 15 residues. Germline V gene data show CDR1 as MNHEY and CDR2 as SVGAGI.

The CDR3 region has the DNA TGTGCCAGCACCCCCCGTGGGGGCTCTATTTATCATGAAAAACTGTTTTTT. As protein: CASTPRGGSIYHEKLFF. The chain combines TRBV27 with TRBJ1-4; a possible D gene is TRBD1 (6 bases). The CDR3 consists of 17 residues. Deletions cut 7 bases from V and 6 bases from J, with 24 bases between. Germline V lookup: CDR1 MNHEY, CDR2 SMNVEV (reference sequence).

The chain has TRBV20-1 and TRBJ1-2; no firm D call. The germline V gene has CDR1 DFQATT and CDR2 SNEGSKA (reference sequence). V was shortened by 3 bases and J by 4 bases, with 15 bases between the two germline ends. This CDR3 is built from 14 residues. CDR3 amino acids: CSASPGPAGYGYTF. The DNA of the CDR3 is TGCAGTGCTAGTCCAGGTCCCGCTGGCTATGGCTACACCTTC.